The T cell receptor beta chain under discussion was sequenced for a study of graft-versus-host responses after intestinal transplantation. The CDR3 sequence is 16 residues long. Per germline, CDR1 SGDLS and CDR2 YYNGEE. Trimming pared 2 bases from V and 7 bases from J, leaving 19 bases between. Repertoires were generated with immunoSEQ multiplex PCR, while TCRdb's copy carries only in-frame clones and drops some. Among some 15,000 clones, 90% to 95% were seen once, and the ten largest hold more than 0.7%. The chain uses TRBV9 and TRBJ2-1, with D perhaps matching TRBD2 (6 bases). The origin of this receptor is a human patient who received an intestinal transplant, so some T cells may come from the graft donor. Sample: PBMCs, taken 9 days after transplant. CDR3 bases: TGTGCCAGCAGCGTTAGGAGGGGCCCACTCAAAAATGAGCAGTTCTTC. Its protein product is CASSVRRGPLKNEQFF.